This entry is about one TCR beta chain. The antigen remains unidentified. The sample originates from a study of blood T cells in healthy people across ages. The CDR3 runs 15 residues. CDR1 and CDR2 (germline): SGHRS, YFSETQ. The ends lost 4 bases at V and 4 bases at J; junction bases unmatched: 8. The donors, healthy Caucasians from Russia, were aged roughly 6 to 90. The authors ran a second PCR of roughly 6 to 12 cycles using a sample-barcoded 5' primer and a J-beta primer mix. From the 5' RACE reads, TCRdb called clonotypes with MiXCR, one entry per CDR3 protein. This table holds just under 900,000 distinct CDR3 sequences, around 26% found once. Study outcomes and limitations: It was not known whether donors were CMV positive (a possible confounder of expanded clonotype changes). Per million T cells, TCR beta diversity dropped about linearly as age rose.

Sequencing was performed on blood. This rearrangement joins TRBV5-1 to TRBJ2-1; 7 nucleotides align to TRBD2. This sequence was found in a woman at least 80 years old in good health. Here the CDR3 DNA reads TGCGCCAGCAGCCCCGAGCGGGGAACTTACAATGAGCAGTTCTTC. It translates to CASSPERGTYNEQFF.